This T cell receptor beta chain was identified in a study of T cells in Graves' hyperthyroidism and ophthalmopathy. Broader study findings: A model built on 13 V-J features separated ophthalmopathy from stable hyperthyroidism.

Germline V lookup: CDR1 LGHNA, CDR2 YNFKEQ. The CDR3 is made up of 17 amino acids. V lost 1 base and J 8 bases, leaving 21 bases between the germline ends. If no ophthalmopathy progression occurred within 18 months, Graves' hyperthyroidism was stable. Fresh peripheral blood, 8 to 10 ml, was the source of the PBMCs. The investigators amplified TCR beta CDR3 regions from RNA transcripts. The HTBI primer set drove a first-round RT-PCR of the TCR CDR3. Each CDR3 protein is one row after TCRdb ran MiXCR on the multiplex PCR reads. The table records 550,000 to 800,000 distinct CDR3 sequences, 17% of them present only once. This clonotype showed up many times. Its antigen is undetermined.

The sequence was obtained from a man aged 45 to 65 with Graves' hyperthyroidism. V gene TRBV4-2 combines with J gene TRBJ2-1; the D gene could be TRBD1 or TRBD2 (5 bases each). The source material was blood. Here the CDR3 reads CASSQGPLLGTEDEQFF. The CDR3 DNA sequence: TGTGCCAGCAGCCAAGGACCCCTCCTGGGGACCGAGGATGAGCAGTTCTTC.